These T cell receptor beta chains were read from a single sample in a study of shared clonotypes between healthy human individuals. TCRdb's copy holds only in-frame clones and misses some; the assay was immunoSEQ multiplex PCR. The repertoire has about 2.4 million clones, roughly 93% of them found once; the top ten carry approximately 0.35%. Sequencing was carried out using naive CD4+ T cells from PBMCs. The receptor set was obtained from a man aged 18 to 35 in good health. Some clones in this sample may be carry-over from other donors' samples. Each CDR3 is given with its conserved first and last residue. Each record gives: CDR3 protein, CDR3 DNA, V gene, D gene, CDR3 length, clone size, J gene. A D gene is named only where the DNA matches it firmly. A row's size may be missing; if present it is once, few, many or a size class.

CDR3: CASGREQLTNTGELFF
DNA: TGTGCCAGCGGGCGGGAGCAGTTAACGAACACCGGGGAGCTGTTTTTT
V: TRBV2
D: TRBD2
length: 16
size: -
J: TRBJ2-2

CDR3: CASSRRTGSYNEQFF
DNA: TGTGCCAGCAGCCGGCGGACGGGCTCCTACAATGAGCAGTTCTTC
V: TRBV4-2
D: -
length: 15
size: -
J: TRBJ2-1

CDR3: CASSPFIAVTYEQYF
DNA: TGTGCCAGCAGCCCCTTTATAGCGGTGACCTACGAGCAGTACTTC
V: TRBV11-2
D: -
length: 15
size: -
J: TRBJ2-7

CDR3: CASSLVVGPNEQFF
DNA: TGTGCCAGCAGCTTGGTGGTTGGGCCCAATGAGCAGTTCTTC
V: TRBV5-4
D: -
length: 14
size: -
J: TRBJ2-1

CDR3: CATRDRRYNEQFF
DNA: TGTGCCACCAGGGACAGGAGATACAATGAGCAGTTCTTC
V: TRBV19
D: TRBD1
length: 13
size: -
J: TRBJ2-1

CDR3: CASSWLAGNTEAFF
DNA: TGTGCCAGCAGTTGGCTGGCGGGGAACACTGAAGCTTTCTTT
V: TRBV28
D: -
length: 14
size: -
J: TRBJ1-1

CDR3: CASQSRAGGSGAYEQYF
DNA: TGTGCCAGCCAGTCTCGAGCGGGAGGGAGTGGAGCCTACGAGCAGTACTTC
V: TRBV25-1
D: TRBD2
length: 17
size: -
J: TRBJ2-7

CDR3: CAWSEDRAHTIYF
DNA: TGTGCCTGGAGTGAAGACAGGGCCCACACCATATATTTT
V: TRBV30
D: TRBD1
length: 13
size: -
J: TRBJ1-3

CDR3: CASSEGIVSGNTIYF
DNA: TGTGCCAGCAGTGAAGGAATAGTCTCTGGAAACACCATATATTTT
V: TRBV2
D: -
length: 15
size: -
J: TRBJ1-3

CDR3: CAFLKRGAEQYF
DNA: TGTGCCTTTCTGAAGAGGGGGGCCGAGCAGTACTTC
V: TRBV21-1
D: -
length: 12
size: -
J: TRBJ2-7

CDR3: CASSLYWGTGGSGEQYF
DNA: TGTGCCAGCAGTTTATACTGGGGGACAGGGGGGTCCGGTGAGCAGTACTTC
V: TRBV28
D: TRBD1
length: 17
size: -
J: TRBJ2-7

CDR3: CASSEAQGPYEQYF
DNA: TGTGCCAGCAGTGAAGCGCAGGGACCCTACGAGCAGTACTTC
V: TRBV6-1
D: -
length: 14
size: -
J: TRBJ2-7

CDR3: CASSSGVTDTQYF
DNA: TGTGCCAGCAGTAGCGGGGTCACAGATACGCAGTATTTT
V: TRBV6-1
D: TRBD2
length: 13
size: -
J: TRBJ2-3

CDR3: CAWSKTSGLIYEQYF
DNA: TGTGCCTGGAGTAAGACTAGCGGGCTTATCTACGAGCAGTACTTC
V: TRBV30
D: TRBD2
length: 15
size: -
J: TRBJ2-7

CDR3: CASRPGQHNQPQHF
DNA: TGTGCCAGCAGACCAGGACAGCACAATCAGCCCCAGCATTTT
V: TRBV27
D: -
length: 14
size: once
J: TRBJ1-5

CDR3: CASSFKVYNEQFF
DNA: TGTGCCAGCAGTTTCAAAGTCTACAATGAGCAGTTCTTC
V: TRBV28
D: -
length: 13
size: once
J: TRBJ2-1

CDR3: CASSFLENWGPGELFF
DNA: TGTGCCAGCAGCTTCCTCGAGAATTGGGGCCCCGGGGAGCTGTTTTTT
V: TRBV11-2
D: -
length: 16
size: -
J: TRBJ2-2

CDR3: CASSEMGTGGGQPQHF
DNA: TGTGCCAGCAGTGAGATGGGCACAGGGGGAGGTCAGCCCCAGCATTTT
V: TRBV2
D: TRBD1
length: 16
size: -
J: TRBJ1-5

CDR3: CASSGITSGSETQYF
DNA: TGTGCCAGCTCAGGGATTACTAGCGGGAGTGAGACCCAGTACTTC
V: TRBV18
D: TRBD2
length: 15
size: -
J: TRBJ2-5

CDR3: CASSLVGPAEKLFF
DNA: TGTGCCAGCAGCTTAGTCGGGCCTGCGGAAAAACTGTTTTTT
V: TRBV7-9
D: -
length: 14
size: -
J: TRBJ1-4

CDR3: CASPPTKRQQETQYF
DNA: TGCGCCAGTCCACCCACAAAGAGGCAGCAAGAGACCCAGTACTTC
V: TRBV10-1
D: -
length: 15
size: -
J: TRBJ2-5